A single sample is the source of the 26 T cell receptor beta chains below, sequenced in a study of patients and donors after allogeneic stem cell transplantation. TCRdb fed the RT-PCR reads into MiXCR, producing one record per CDR3 protein. The table shows some 880,000 distinct CDR3 sequences, with about a sixth occurring only once. Material: blood, either unsorted or a sorted T cell fraction (not recorded which). Receptors originate from a human donor who was either an allogeneic HSCT recipient or a stem cell or donor lymphocyte infusion donor (not recorded which). It is not recorded whose cells these are; they may come from a transplant donor.

The chain carries TRBV12-5 and TRBJ2-2; TRBD2 aligns across 16 bases. The junction had 5 bases not matched to a gene; V was cut back by 6 bases and J by 7 bases. Germline V lookup: CDR1 LGHNT, CDR2 FRNRAP. The CDR3 spans 16 residues. The CDR3 region has the DNA TGTGCTAGTGGCCGGGGGACTAGCGGGAGGGACGGGGAGCTGTTTTTT. Protein product: CASGRGTSGRDGELFF.

This clonotype was counted between two and nine times. The chain couples TRBV4-2 to TRBJ2-3; TRBD2 might be the D (5 bases). The germline V gene encodes CDR1 LGHNA and CDR2 YNFKEQ. CDR3 length: 15 residues. V was clipped by 0 bases and J by 6 bases, with 13 bases between them. The CDR3 sequence: CASSQDTGNLDTQYF. The CDR3 DNA is TGTGCCAGCAGCCAAGATACGGGGAATTTGGATACGCAGTATTTT.

This clonotype was observed a handful of times. The rearrangement links TRBV29-1 to TRBJ2-7; the D is unclear. From germline, CDR1 is SQVTM and CDR2 ANQGSEA. This CDR3 has 16 residues. V was shortened by 3 bases and J by 0 bases, with 18 bases between the two germline ends. The DNA of the CDR3 is TGCAGCGTTGACCAATTCGCCCCAGGCAGCTCCTACGAGCAGTACTTC. Protein sequence: CSVDQFAPGSSYEQYF.

This chain joins TRBV7-3 and TRBJ2-1, with TRBD1 matching over 7 bases. Germline values: CDR1 SGHTA, CDR2 FQGTGA. Unmatched junction bases numbered 6, after V lost 2 bases and J lost 2 bases. This CDR3 spans 16 amino acids. CDR3 region: CASSLGRQGTYNEQFF. The CDR3 nucleotides read TGTGCCAGCAGCTTAGGGCGACAGGGCACCTACAATGAGCAGTTCTTC. The full variable domain, completed using reference TRBV7-3 and TRBJ2-1, is GAGVSQTPSNKVTEKGKYVELRCDPISGHTALYWYRQSLGQGPEFLIYFQGTGAADDSGLPNDRFFAVRPEGSVSTLKIQRTERGDSAVYLCASSLGRQGTYNEQFFGPGTRLTVL.

The J gene is TRBJ2-3, the V gene TRBV24-1, with D uncertain. The CDR3 runs to 16 residues. Germline CDR1 and CDR2: KGHDR and SFDVKD. V shed 4 bases and J shed 4 bases, with 17 bases lying between them. Here the CDR3 reads CATSDVETPHADTQYF. CDR3 DNA sequence: TGTGCCACCAGTGACGTTGAGACGCCACATGCAGATACGCAGTATTTT.

This clonotype was observed a few times. This chain connects TRBV21-1 to TRBJ1-2; the D call TRBD1 from the table was never checked on the DNA. TRBV21-1 is given as a pseudogene. The CDR3 has 14 residues. The CDR3 protein is CASIRDTGTYGYTF. The CDR3 nucleotides are TGTGCCAGCATTCGAGATACCGGGACCTATGGCTACACCTTC.

This clonotype occurred a few times. V is TRBV6-2 or TRBV6-3 and J is TRBJ1-5; a weak D match, TRBD1 (6 bases). Germline V gene data show CDR1 as MNHEY and CDR2 as SVGEGT. Between the trimmed V and J ends, which lost 0 bases and 0 bases, there was a span of 12 bases. This CDR3 is built from 17 residues. Here the CDR3 DNA reads TGTGCCAGCAGTTACTCTAAGAGGGGGAATAGCAATCAGCCCCAGCATTTT. Translated, it gives CASSYSKRGNSNQPQHF.

This chain uses TRBV20-1 with TRBJ2-5, with 12 bases that match TRBD2. The CDR3 covers 16 residues. Germline CDR1 and CDR2: DFQATT and SNEGSKA (reference sequence). The J segment lost 4 bases and the V segment lost 0 bases, leaving 6 bases of the junction unmatched. CDR3: CSAREAQGLAGETQYF. The CDR3 DNA reads TGCAGTGCTAGAGAGGCTCAGGGACTAGCGGGAGAGACCCAGTACTTC.

This chain joins TRBV2 and TRBJ1-5; D not resolved. CDR1 and CDR2 from the germline V gene are SNHLY and FYNNEI. The CDR3 is 11 amino acids. V was clipped by 4 bases and J by 10 bases, with 8 bases between them. The CDR3 sequence: CASSGVSPQHF. In DNA form, the CDR3 reads TGTGCCAGCAGTGGTGTTAGCCCCCAGCATTTT.

This clonotype has just a few counts. This chain uses TRBV28 with TRBJ1-6; TRBD1 might be the D (5 bases). Trimming pared 2 bases from V and 4 bases from J, leaving 18 bases between. Germline V lookup: CDR1 MDHEN, CDR2 SYDVKM. The CDR3 totals 18 residues. CDR3: CASSLRVGRDYYNSPLHF. CDR3 bases: TGTGCCAGCAGTTTAAGAGTGGGACGGGATTATTATAATTCACCCCTCCACTTT.

This clonotype has just a few counts. This chain links TRBV6-2 or TRBV6-3 with TRBJ1-5, with a possible D match to TRBD1 (5 bases). There are 18 residues in the CDR3. Germline loops: CDR1 MNHEY, CDR2 SVGEGT. Trimming pared 0 bases from V and 3 bases from J, leaving 18 bases between. The CDR3 nucleotides are TGTGCCAGCAGTTACTCACCTTGGGGGATGGGACTCAATCAGCCCCAGCATTTT. Protein product: CASSYSPWGMGLNQPQHF.

This chain connects TRBV7-9 to TRBJ2-1, with 9 bases lining up with TRBD2. The CDR3 sequence is 14 residues long. The J segment lost 8 bases and the V segment lost 8 bases, leaving 10 bases of the junction unmatched. Germline V CDR1 and CDR2: SEHNR, FQNEAQ (reference sequence). The CDR3 is CASVSSGRGDEQFF. The CDR3 coding sequence is TGTGCCAGCGTAAGTAGCGGGAGAGGAGATGAGCAGTTCTTC.

This clonotype was seen ten or more times. The chain couples TRBV12-3 or TRBV12-4 to TRBJ2-1; 8 bases are a match to TRBD2. This CDR3 region has 15 residues. The V gene end was trimmed by 1 base and the J gene end by 7 bases; junction bases not matched to a gene: 6. The CDR3 loop reads CASSLEAGVRNEQFF. The CDR3 region has the DNA TGTGCCAGCAGTTTAGAAGCGGGAGTACGGAATGAGCAGTTCTTC.

Only a few counts were recorded for this clonotype. The rearrangement links TRBV11-2 to TRBJ2-7; 11 bases are a match to TRBD1. This CDR3 spans 14 amino acids. Trimming removed 5 bases from V and 6 bases from J; junction bases left unmatched: 6. Germline lookup yields CDR1 SGHAT and CDR2 FQNNGV. CDR3 protein: CASSNGQGAVEQYF. CDR3 sequence (DNA): TGTGCCAGCAGCAACGGACAGGGGGCGGTCGAGCAGTACTTC.

This clonotype was counted only a few times. This rearrangement joins TRBV10-3 to TRBJ1-2; D is ambiguous. The CDR3 spans 14 residues. The V gene lost 6 bases and the J gene lost 3 bases, with 14 bases spanning the gap. CDR1 is ENHRY, CDR2 SYGVKD, per germline. The CDR3 reads CAISPQSRDYGYTF. The CDR3 coding sequence is TGTGCCATCAGCCCCCAGTCGCGAGACTATGGCTACACCTTC.

A few counts support this clonotype. This chain links TRBV2 with TRBJ1-2, with 8 bases fitting TRBD1. This CDR3 is built from 16 residues. Germline V gives CDR1 SNHLY, CDR2 FYNNEI. V gave up 3 bases and J gave up 2 bases; unmatched junction bases: 8. CDR3 bases: TGTGCCAGCAGTGATATACGTCGGACAGGGAACTATGGCTACACCTTC. Protein sequence: CASSDIRRTGNYGYTF.

At least ten counts were recorded for this clonotype. The rearrangement links TRBV28 to TRBJ1-1; D possibly corresponds to TRBD1 (5 bases). CDR3 length: 11 residues. Germline lookup yields CDR1 MDHEN and CDR2 SYDVKM. The ends were cut back, 3 bases at V and 10 bases at J, with 9 bases in the middle. CDR3 sequence reads: CASSLRGAAFF. CDR3 DNA sequence: TGTGCCAGCAGTTTGAGAGGGGCAGCTTTCTTT.

The sample holds a few counts of this clonotype. This chain links TRBV29-1 with TRBJ2-5, with 8 bases that match TRBD2. The germline CDR1 and CDR2 sequences are SQVTM and ANQGSEA. The CDR3 has 14 amino acids. V was clipped by 6 bases and J by 5 bases; unmatched bases: 11. Here the CDR3 DNA reads TGCAGCGTCCACGGGAGGGCCAGTAGGGAGACCCAGTACTTC. This encodes CSVHGRASRETQYF.

A single count supports this clonotype. It is likely a read error, because the conserved phenylalanine at the end of the CDR3 is missing. The genes are TRBV6-2 or TRBV6-3 and TRBJ1-1, with TRBD1 as a possible D gene (5 bases). CDR1 and CDR2 (germline): MNHEY, SVGEGT. This CDR3 has 14 residues. V gave up 2 bases and J gave up 4 bases, with 11 bases separating them. In DNA, the CDR3 is TGTGCCAGCAGTTACAGGCGGGGACCCACTGAAGCTTTCCTT. Its protein product is CASSYRRGPTEAFL.

V is TRBV6-5 and J is TRBJ1-5, with D perhaps TRBD1 (6 bases). The CDR3 is 15 residues long. The V gene's germline CDR1 is MNHEY and CDR2 SVGAGI. V was clipped by 0 bases and J by 6 bases, with 12 bases between them. CDR3: CASSYSRTRGQPQHF. The CDR3 DNA is TGTGCCAGCAGTTACTCGAGGACCAGGGGTCAGCCCCAGCATTTT.

This clonotype has just a few counts. V gene TRBV7-3 combines with J gene TRBJ2-3; 9 nucleotides align to TRBD1. J lost 6 bases, V lost 6 bases, and 7 bases had no gene match. The CDR3 totals 14 residues. Germline CDR1 SGHTA, CDR2 FQGTGA. As DNA, the CDR3 is TGTGCCAGCAGGACGACAGGGGGTATGGATACGCAGTATTTT. Residues: CASRTTGGMDTQYF.

This clonotype was counted a few times. The chain combines TRBV24-1 with TRBJ2-3; 7 nucleotides align to TRBD2. CDR3 size: 16 residues. With V trimmed by 4 bases and J by 2 bases, 8 bases remained unmatched. The germline gives CDR1 KGHDR, CDR2 SFDVKD. CDR3 in amino acids: CATSEWGGLTTDTQYF. The CDR3 region has the DNA TGTGCCACCAGTGAATGGGGGGGTTTAACCACAGATACGCAGTATTTT.

This clonotype was recorded a few times. In DNA, the CDR3 is TGTGCCAGCAGCGTAACCAGGACTCCGAACACCGGGGAGCTGTTTTTT. Translation gives CASSVTRTPNTGELFF. The chain recombines TRBV9 with TRBJ2-2; D is perhaps TRBD2 (5 bases). Trimming removed 1 base at V and 0 bases at J, with 10 bases between. Germline assignment: CDR1 SGDLS and CDR2 YYNGEE. CDR3 length: 16 residues.

The chain links TRBV29-1 to TRBJ2-7; D gene ambiguous. The germline V gene encodes CDR1 SQVTM and CDR2 ANQGSEA. The CDR3 runs 14 residues. The V gene lost 3 bases and the J gene lost 4 bases, with 16 bases spanning the gap. The CDR3 DNA is TGCAGCGTTGAGGGGATACATTCACCTTACGAGCAGTACTTC. It specifies CSVEGIHSPYEQYF.

The chain recombines TRBV12-3 or TRBV12-4 with TRBJ1-2; 8 nucleotides align to TRBD1. CDR3 length: 14 amino acids. V dropped 5 bases and J dropped 4; count of bases not matched to a gene: 6. The CDR3, as DNA: TGTGCCAGCAGTCCGGGACAGGACTCCTATGGCTACACCTTC. Its translation is CASSPGQDSYGYTF.

V gene TRBV4-2 combines with J gene TRBJ1-2; tentative D call: TRBD1 (5 bases). The V end lost 3 bases, the J end lost 6 bases, and 20 bases lay between the germline ends. The CDR3 length is 16 residues. The germline V gene has CDR1 LGHNA and CDR2 YNFKEQ. The CDR3 loop reads CASSQIPGRERHGYTF. The CDR3 region has the DNA TGTGCCAGCAGCCAGATACCTGGCAGGGAGCGACATGGCTACACCTTC.